These 12 T cell receptor beta chains originate from one sample sequenced in a study of blood T cell repertoires in COVID-19 (dated by TCRdb to the early 2020s). The library was produced with the immunoSEQ multiplex PCR assay. The clones in this table, taken by TCRdb from immuneACCESS, are in-frame only. Not every clone is retained; where verified, under half of the shortfall comes from an unresolved V gene, and the cause of the rest is unknown. The sample includes around 140,000 clones, with 88% observed a single time. 1.5% of the sample rests with the top ten. Sequencing used peripheral blood. All receptors come from an older woman with acute or convalescent COVID-19.

The chain links TRBV5-1 to TRBJ1-6; 7 nucleotides agree with TRBD1. This CDR3 comprises 16 residues. Germline lookup yields CDR1 SGHRS and CDR2 YFSETQ. V shed 3 bases and J 4 bases; nucleotides not matched to a gene: 7. The CDR3 nucleotides are TGCGCCAGCAGCTCAGGGACAGAAAAGTATAATTCACCCCTCCACTTT. Translation gives CASSSGTEKYNSPLHF.

This chain uses TRBV2 with TRBJ2-7; TRBD2 matches at 10 bases. This CDR3 region has 16 residues. V gave up 1 base and J gave up 4 bases; unmatched junction bases: 7. Germline lookup yields CDR1 SNHLY and CDR2 FYNNEI. The CDR3 spells CASSEGGTSVEYEQYF. The CDR3, as DNA: TGTGCCAGCAGTGAAGGGGGGACTAGCGTAGAATACGAGCAGTACTTC.

V is TRBV2 and J is TRBJ1-1; D is unresolved. V lost 6 bases, J lost 6 bases, and 20 bases lay in between. Germline CDR1 SNHLY, CDR2 FYNNEI. The CDR3 is 15 residues long. The CDR3 DNA sequence: TGTGCCAGCAGGCCCGGGAACAGCCCTGGAGCTGAAGCTTTCTTT. This encodes CASRPGNSPGAEAFF.

The chain recombines TRBV28 with TRBJ1-2; 8 bases agree with TRBD1. CDR3 length: 17 residues. Trimming removed 6 bases from V and 0 bases from J; junction bases left unmatched: 12. The germline CDR1 and CDR2 sequences are MDHEN and SYDVKM. In nucleotides, the CDR3 is TGTGCCAGCAGCGACTCAGGGGGCCGTTTGGCTAACTATGGCTACACCTTC. This codes for CASSDSGGRLANYGYTF.

The chain carries TRBV7-2 and TRBJ2-1; 7 nucleotides match TRBD1. The germline V gene has CDR1 SGHTA and CDR2 FQGNSA. This CDR3 is 15 amino acids long. V shed 0 bases and J 7 bases; nucleotides not matched to a gene: 6. CDR3 sequence reads: CASSLAIDRVNEQFF. The CDR3 region has the DNA TGTGCCAGCAGCTTAGCGATAGACAGGGTAAATGAGCAGTTCTTC.

CDR3 bases: TGTGCCAGCAGCCTAGGGGGGACTGCCGCAGATACGCAGTATTTT. It is translated as CASSLGGTAADTQYF. This chain uses TRBV9 with TRBJ2-3; D possibly matches TRBD1 or TRBD2 (6 bases each). Germline loops: CDR1 SGDLS, CDR2 YYNGEE. CDR3 size: 15 residues. V was trimmed by 4 bases and J by 4 bases, leaving 16 bases between them.

The chain carries TRBV19 and TRBJ1-1, with D hard to call. Germline CDR1 reads LNHDA; CDR2 reads SQIVND (reference sequence). V lost 4 bases and J lost 1, with 7 bases in between. CDR3 size: 13 residues. The CDR3: CASSTSKNTEAFF. Written as DNA, the CDR3 is TGTGCCAGTAGTACCAGTAAGAACACTGAAGCTTTCTTT.

The table lists this clone with a count of one. J is TRBJ2-5 and V is TRBV7-9, with no clear D. Germline V lookup: CDR1 SEHNR, CDR2 FQNEAQ (reference sequence). The CDR3 is 15 residues long. Trimming removed 2 bases at V and 1 base at J, with 11 bases between. CDR3 protein: CASSLPHQAQETQYF. CDR3 DNA: TGTGCCAGCAGCTTACCTCATCAGGCCCAAGAGACCCAGTACTTC.

This clone showed up just a few times. The rearrangement uses TRBV5-1 and TRBJ1-2; D may be TRBD1 (5 bases). This CDR3 spans 12 amino acids. V lost 4 bases and J lost 1, with 5 bases in between. Germline loops: CDR1 SGHRS, CDR2 YFSETQ. This CDR3 reads CASSQGNYGYTF. For the CDR3, the DNA is TGCGCCAGCAGCCAGGGTAACTATGGCTACACCTTC.

This sequence joins TRBV7-8 and TRBJ1-4; D ambiguous. Germline values: CDR1 SGHVS, CDR2 FQNEAQ. Deletions cut 2 bases from V and 3 bases from J, with 7 bases between. The CDR3 length is 14 residues. The CDR3 reads CASSLSEANEKLFF. DNA of the CDR3: TGTGCCAGCAGCTTATCAGAAGCTAATGAAAAACTGTTTTTT.

The chain employs TRBV10-3 and TRBJ2-2, with TRBD1 matching over 9 bases. V trimming: 3 bases; J trimming: 0 bases; junction bases outside the gene matches: 8. The CDR3 loop spans 18 amino acids. Germline-derived CDR1 and CDR2 are ENHRY and SYGVKD. The CDR3 DNA follows: TGTGCCATCAGTGACCCGGGACAGGGTTTTTCGAACACCGGGGAGCTGTTTTTT. This sequence encodes CAISDPGQGFSNTGELFF.

The chain has TRBV2 and TRBJ1-2; D not resolved. This CDR3 has 13 amino acids. V was cut by 2 bases and J by 8 bases, with 12 bases left in between. Germline assignment: CDR1 SNHLY and CDR2 FYNNEI. This chain's CDR3 is CASSEFLERGYTF. The CDR3 nucleotides read TGTGCCAGCAGTGAATTCTTGGAGAGAGGCTACACCTTC.